This T cell receptor beta chain stems from a study of cytomegalovirus exposure and HLA in healthy donors. Findings of the study overall: The tendency of first-cohort TCR clusters to co-occur in the roughly 110 validation repertoires was the finding of a later analysis. In vitro confirmation showed three CMV-associated chains to be CMV antigen specific.

The donors were part of the validation cohort, which consisted of under 150 subjects and was separate from the first cohort of about 670 subjects. A note on this clone: Its antigen is as yet unknown.

Profiled with immunoSEQ multiplex PCR; TCRdb holds only in-frame clones, not every one. The table records about 83,000 clones, around 96% of them present only once. Germline values: CDR1 MNHNS, CDR2 SASEGT. V was pared by 1 base and J by 9 bases, with 19 bases between. The CDR3 contains 15 residues. Specimen: PBMCs. This chain links TRBV6-1 with TRBJ2-7, with D tentatively TRBD2 (6 bases). This receptor was identified in a woman younger than 30 in good health and CMV-seronegative. CDR3 sequence (DNA): TGTGCCAGCAGTGAAGGCCGGGGGACCCTTCAGGCGCAGTACTTC. Residues: CASSEGRGTLQAQYF.